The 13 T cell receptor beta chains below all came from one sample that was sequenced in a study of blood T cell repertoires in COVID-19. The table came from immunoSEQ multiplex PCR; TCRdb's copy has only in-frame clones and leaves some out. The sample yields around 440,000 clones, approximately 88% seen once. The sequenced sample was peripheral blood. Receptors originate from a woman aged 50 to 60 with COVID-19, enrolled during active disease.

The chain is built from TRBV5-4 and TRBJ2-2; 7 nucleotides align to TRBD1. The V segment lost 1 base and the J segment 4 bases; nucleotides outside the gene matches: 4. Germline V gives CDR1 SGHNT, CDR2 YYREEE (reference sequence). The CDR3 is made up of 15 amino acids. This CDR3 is CASSLRQGGTGELFF. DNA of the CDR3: TGTGCCAGCAGCTTGAGACAGGGCGGCACCGGGGAGCTGTTTTTT.

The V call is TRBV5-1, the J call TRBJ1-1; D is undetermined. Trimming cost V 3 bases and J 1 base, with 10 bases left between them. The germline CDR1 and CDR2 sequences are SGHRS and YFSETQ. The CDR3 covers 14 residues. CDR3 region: CASSSNVRNTEAFF. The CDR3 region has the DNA TGCGCCAGCAGCTCCAACGTTAGGAACACTGAAGCTTTCTTT.

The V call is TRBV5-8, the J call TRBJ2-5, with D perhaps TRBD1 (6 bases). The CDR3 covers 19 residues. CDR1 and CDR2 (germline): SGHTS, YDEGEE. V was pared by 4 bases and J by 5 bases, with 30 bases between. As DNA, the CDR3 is TGTGCCAGCAGCCCAGTCCGAACGCGCTACAGGGATGGCAGGGAGACCCAGTACTTC. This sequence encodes CASSPVRTRYRDGRETQYF.

The CDR3 region has the DNA TGTGCCAGTAGTATTGAGACAAGGGGGAACACTGAAGCTTTCTTT. Its translation: CASSIETRGNTEAFF. This chain links TRBV19 with TRBJ1-1, with a possible D match to TRBD1 (5 bases). V was cut by 3 bases and J by 1 base, with 12 bases left in between. The CDR3 contains 15 residues. The germline V gene encodes CDR1 LNHDA and CDR2 SQIVND (reference sequence).

The CDR3 sequence: CASSFRTGAYEQYF. CDR3 nucleotides: TGTGCCAGCAGCTTCCGGACAGGGGCCTACGAGCAGTACTTC. The chain links TRBV5-5 to TRBJ2-7; 9 bases match TRBD1. CDR3 length: 14 residues. Germline V gives CDR1 SGHKS, CDR2 YYEKEE (reference sequence). Germline trimming cut 2 bases from V and 2 bases from J; bases unmatched to any gene: 2.

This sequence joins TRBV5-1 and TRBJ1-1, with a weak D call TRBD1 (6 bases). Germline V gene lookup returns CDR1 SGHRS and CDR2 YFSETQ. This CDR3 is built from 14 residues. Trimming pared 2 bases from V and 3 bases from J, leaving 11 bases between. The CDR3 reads CASSLVGQHTEAFF. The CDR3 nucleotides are TGCGCCAGCAGCTTAGTAGGACAGCACACTGAAGCTTTCTTT.

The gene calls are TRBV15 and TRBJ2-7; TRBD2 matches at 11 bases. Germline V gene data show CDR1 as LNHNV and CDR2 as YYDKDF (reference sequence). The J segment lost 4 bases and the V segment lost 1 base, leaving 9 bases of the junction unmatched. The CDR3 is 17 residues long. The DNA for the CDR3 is TGTGCCACCAGCAGAGGCTCCCTAGCGGGGGGACATTACGAGCAGTACTTC. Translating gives CATSRGSLAGGHYEQYF.

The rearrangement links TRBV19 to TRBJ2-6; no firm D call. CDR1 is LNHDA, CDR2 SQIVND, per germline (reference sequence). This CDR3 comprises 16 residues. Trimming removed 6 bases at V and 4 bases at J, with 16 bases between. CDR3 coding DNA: TGTGCCAGTAGGGTGAGAGACACCTCCGGGGCCAACGTCCTGACTTTC. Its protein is CASRVRDTSGANVLTF.

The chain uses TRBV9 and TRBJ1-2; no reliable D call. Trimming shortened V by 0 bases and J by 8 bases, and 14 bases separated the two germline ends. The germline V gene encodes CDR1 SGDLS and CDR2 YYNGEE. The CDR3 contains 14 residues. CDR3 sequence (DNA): TGTGCCAGCAGCGTAGTAGACACCCGGGAGGGCTACACCTTC. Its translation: CASSVVDTREGYTF.

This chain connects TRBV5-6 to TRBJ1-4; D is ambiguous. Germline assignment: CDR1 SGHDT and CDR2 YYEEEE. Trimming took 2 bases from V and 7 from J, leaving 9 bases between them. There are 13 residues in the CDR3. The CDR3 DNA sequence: TGTGCCAGCAGCTTATATGGGCCTGAAAAACTGTTTTTT. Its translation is CASSLYGPEKLFF.

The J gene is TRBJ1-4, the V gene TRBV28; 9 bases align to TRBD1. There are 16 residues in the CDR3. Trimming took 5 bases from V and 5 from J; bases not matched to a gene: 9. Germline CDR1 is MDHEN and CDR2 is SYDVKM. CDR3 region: CASSGLGDRANEKLFF. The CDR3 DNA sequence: TGTGCCAGCAGTGGACTGGGGGACAGGGCCAATGAAAAACTGTTTTTT.

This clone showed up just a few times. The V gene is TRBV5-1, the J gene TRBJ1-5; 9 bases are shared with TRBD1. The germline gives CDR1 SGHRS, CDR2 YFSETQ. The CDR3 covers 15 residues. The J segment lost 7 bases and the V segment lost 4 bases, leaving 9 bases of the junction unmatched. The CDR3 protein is CASSLGQGRRQPQHF. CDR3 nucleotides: TGCGCCAGCAGCCTGGGACAGGGTCGTCGACAGCCCCAGCATTTT.

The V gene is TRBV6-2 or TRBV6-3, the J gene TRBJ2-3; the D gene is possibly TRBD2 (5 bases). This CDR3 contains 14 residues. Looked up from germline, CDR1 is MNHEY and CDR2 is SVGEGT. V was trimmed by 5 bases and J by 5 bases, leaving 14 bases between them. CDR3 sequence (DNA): TGTGCCAGCAGTCCACTAGGGCGCAGAGATACGCAGTATTTT. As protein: CASSPLGRRDTQYF.